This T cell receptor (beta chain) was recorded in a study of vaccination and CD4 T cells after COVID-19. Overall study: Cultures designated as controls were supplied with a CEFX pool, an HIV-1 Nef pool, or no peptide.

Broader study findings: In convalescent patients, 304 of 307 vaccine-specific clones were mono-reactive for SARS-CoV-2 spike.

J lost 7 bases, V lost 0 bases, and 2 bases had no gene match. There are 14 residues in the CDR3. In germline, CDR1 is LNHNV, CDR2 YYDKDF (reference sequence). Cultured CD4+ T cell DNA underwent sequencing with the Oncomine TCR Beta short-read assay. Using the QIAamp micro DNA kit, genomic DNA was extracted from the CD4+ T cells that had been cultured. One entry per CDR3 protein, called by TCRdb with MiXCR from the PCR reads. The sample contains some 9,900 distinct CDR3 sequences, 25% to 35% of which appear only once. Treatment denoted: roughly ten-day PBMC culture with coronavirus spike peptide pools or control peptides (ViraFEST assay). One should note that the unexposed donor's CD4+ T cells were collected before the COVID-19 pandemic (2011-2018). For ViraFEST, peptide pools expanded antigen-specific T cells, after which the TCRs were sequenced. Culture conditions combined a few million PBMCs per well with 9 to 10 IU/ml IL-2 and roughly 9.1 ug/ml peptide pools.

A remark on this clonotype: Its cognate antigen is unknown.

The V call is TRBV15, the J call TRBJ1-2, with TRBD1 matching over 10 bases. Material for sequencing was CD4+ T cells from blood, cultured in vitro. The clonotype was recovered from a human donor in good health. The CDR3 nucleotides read TGTGCCACCAGCAGAGATCGGGACAGGGGTGGCTACACCTTC. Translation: CATSRDRDRGGYTF.